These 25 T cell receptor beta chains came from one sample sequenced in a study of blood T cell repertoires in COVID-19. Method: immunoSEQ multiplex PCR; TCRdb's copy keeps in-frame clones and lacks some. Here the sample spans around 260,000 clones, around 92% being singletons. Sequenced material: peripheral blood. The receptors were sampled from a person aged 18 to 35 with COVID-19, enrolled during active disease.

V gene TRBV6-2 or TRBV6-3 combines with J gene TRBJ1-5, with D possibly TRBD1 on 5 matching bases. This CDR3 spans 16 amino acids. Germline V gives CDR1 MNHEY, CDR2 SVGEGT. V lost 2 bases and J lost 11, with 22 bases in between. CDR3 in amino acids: CASSYRLTGIGVAQHF. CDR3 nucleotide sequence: TGTGCCAGCAGTTACCGGCTGACGGGCATAGGGGTGGCCCAGCATTTT.

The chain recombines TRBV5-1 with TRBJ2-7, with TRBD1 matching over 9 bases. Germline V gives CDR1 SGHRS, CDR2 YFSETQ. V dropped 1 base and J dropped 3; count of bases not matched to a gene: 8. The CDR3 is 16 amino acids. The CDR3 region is CASSLIPGQGNYEQYF. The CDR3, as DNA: TGCGCCAGCAGCTTGATCCCGGGACAGGGAAACTACGAGCAGTACTTC.

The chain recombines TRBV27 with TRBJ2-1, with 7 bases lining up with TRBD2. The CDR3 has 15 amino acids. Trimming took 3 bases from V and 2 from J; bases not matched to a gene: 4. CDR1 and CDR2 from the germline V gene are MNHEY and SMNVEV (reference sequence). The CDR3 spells CASSFASGTYNEQFF. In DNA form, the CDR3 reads TGTGCCAGCAGTTTCGCTAGCGGAACCTACAATGAGCAGTTCTTC.

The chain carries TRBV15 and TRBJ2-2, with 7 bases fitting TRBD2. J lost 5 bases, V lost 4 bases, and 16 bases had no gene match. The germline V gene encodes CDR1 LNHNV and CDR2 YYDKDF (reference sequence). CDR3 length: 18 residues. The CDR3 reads CATSTGLVWGVKTGELFF. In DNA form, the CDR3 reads TGTGCCACCAGCACTGGACTAGTCTGGGGGGTCAAAACCGGGGAGCTGTTTTTT. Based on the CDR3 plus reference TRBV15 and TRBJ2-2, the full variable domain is DAMVIQNPRYQVTQFGKPVTLSCSQTLNHNVMYWYQQKSSQAPKLLFHYYDKDFNNEADTPDNFQSRRPNTSFCFLDIRSPGLGDTAMYLCATSTGLVWGVKTGELFFGEGSRLTVL.

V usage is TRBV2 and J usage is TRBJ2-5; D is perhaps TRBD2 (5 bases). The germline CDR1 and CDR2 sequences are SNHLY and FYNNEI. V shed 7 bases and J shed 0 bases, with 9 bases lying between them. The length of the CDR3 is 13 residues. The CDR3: CASTVGDQETQYF. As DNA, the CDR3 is TGTGCCAGCACCGTGGGAGACCAAGAGACCCAGTACTTC.

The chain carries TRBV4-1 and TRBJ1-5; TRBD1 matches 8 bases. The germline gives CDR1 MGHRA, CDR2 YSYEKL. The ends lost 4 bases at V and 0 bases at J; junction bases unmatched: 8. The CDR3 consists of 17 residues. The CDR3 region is CASSPRDRPDSNQPQHF. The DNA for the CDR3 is TGCGCCAGCAGCCCCCGGGACAGGCCCGATAGCAATCAGCCCCAGCATTTT.

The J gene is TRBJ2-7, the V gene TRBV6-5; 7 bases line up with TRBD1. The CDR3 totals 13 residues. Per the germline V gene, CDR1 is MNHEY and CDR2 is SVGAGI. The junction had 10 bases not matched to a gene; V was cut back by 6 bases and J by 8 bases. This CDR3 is CASRDRQGSQQYF. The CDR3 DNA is TGTGCCAGCAGGGACCGACAGGGCTCCCAGCAGTACTTC.

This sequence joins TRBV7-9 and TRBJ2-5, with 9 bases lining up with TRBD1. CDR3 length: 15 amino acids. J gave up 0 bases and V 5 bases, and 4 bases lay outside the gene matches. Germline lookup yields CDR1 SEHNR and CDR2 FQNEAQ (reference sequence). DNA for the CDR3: TGTGCCAGCAGCCCTGGGGACAGGGACCAAGAGACCCAGTACTTC. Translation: CASSPGDRDQETQYF.

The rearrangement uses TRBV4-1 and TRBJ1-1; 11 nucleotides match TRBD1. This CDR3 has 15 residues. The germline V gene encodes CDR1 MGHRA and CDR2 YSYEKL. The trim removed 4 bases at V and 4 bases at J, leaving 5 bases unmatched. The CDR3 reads CASSRGDRGITEAFF. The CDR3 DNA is TGCGCCAGCAGCCGGGGGGACAGGGGGATCACTGAAGCTTTCTTT.

CDR3 in DNA: TGTGCCAGCAGCGTAGCGGGCACAGATACGCAGTATTTT. Translated, it gives CASSVAGTDTQYF. V gene TRBV9 combines with J gene TRBJ2-3, with D unresolved. The CDR3 consists of 13 residues. Trimming took off 0 bases at V and 1 base at J, with 3 bases between the two ends. Germline V gene lookup returns CDR1 SGDLS and CDR2 YYNGEE.

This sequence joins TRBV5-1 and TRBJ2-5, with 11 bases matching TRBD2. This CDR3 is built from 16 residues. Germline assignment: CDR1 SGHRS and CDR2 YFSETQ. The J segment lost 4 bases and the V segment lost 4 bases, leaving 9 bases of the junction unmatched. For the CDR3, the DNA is TGCGCCAGCAGCGTTAGCGGGAGGGCCGTTGGAGAGACCCAGTACTTC. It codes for CASSVSGRAVGETQYF.

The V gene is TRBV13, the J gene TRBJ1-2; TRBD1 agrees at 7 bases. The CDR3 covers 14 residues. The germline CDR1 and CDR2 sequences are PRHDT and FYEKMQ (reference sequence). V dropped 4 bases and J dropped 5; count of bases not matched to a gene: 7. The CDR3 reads CASSSGTALYGYTF. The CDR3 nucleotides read TGTGCCAGCAGCTCCGGGACAGCTCTTTATGGCTACACCTTC.

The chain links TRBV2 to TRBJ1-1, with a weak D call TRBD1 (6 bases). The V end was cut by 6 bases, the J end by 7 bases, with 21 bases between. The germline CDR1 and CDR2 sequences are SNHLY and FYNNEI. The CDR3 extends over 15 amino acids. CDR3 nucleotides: TGTGCCAGCAGGTATCAAACGGACAGAGCGATTGAAGCTTTCTTT. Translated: CASRYQTDRAIEAFF.

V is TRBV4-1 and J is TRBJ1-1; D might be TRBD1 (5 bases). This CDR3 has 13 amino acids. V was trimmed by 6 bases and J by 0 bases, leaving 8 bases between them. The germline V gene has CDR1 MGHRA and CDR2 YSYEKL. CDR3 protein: CASRDILNTEAFF. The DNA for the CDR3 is TGCGCCAGCAGGGACATTTTGAACACTGAAGCTTTCTTT.

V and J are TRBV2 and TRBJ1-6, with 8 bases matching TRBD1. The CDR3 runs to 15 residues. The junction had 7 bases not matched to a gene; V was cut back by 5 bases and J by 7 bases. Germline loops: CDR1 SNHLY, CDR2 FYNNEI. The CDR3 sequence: CASSQDRVWNSPLHF. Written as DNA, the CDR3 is TGTGCCAGCAGTCAGGACAGGGTTTGGAATTCACCCCTCCACTTT.

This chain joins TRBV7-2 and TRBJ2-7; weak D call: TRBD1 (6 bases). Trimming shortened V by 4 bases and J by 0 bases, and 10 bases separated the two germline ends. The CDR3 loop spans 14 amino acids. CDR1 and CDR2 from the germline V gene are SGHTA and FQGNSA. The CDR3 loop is CASSSRQDSYEQYF. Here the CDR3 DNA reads TGTGCCAGCAGCTCCCGACAGGACTCCTACGAGCAGTACTTC.

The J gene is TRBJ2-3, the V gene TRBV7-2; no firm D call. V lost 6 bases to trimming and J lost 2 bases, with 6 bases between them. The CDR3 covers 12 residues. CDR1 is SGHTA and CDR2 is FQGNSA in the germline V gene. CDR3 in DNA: TGTGCCAGCAGGCGTAACACAGATACGCAGTATTTT. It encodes CASRRNTDTQYF.

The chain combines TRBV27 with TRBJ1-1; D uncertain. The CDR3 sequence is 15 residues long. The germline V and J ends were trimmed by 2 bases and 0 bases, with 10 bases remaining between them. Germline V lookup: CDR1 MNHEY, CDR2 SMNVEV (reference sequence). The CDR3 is CASSLPSLMNTEAFF. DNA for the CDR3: TGTGCCAGCAGTTTACCATCCCTAATGAACACTGAAGCTTTCTTT.

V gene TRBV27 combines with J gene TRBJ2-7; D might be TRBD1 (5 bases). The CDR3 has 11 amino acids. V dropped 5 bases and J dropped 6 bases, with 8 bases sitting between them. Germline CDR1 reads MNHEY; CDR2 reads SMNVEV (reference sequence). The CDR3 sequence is CASSRGREQYF. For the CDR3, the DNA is TGTGCCAGCAGTAGGGGCCGCGAGCAGTACTTC.

The CDR3 DNA follows: TGTGCCATCAGTGAGGGCGGGAGGTCGGGTGAGCAGTTCTTC. Translated: CAISEGGRSGEQFF. The V gene is TRBV10-3, the J gene TRBJ2-1; 8 bases match TRBD2. The V gene end was trimmed by 2 bases and the J gene end by 9 bases; junction bases not matched to a gene: 6. The germline V gene has CDR1 ENHRY and CDR2 SYGVKD. The CDR3 extends over 14 amino acids.

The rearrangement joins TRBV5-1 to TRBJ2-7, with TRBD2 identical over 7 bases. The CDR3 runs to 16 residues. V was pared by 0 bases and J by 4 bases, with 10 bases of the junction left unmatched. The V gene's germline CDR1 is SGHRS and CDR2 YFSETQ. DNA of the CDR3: TGCGCCAGCAGCTTGGGCCGACTAGCCCAAGCGTACGAGCAGTACTTC. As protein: CASSLGRLAQAYEQYF.

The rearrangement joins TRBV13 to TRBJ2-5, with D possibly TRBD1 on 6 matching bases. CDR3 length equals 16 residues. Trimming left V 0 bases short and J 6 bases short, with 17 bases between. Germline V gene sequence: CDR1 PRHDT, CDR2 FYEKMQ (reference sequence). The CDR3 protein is CASSLGFGTGLKTQYF. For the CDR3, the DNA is TGTGCCAGCAGCTTAGGATTCGGAACAGGGCTAAAGACCCAGTACTTC.

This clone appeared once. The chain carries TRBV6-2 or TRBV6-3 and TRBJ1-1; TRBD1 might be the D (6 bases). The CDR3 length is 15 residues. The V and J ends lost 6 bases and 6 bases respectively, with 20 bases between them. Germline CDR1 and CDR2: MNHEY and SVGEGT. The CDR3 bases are TGTGCCAGCAGCCATGGGCAGGGGCGAATCCCTGAAGCTTTCTTT. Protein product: CASSHGQGRIPEAFF.

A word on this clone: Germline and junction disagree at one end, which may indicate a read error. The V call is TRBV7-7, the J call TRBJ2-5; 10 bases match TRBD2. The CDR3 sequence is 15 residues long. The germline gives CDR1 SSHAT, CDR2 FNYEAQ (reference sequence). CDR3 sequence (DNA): TGTGCTAGCAGCTTAGCTACTAGCGGGATGGAGACCCAGTACTTC. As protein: CASSLATSGMETQYF.

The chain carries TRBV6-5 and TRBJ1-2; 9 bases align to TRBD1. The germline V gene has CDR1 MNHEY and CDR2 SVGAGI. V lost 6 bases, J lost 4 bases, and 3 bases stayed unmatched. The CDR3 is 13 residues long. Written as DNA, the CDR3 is TGTGCCAGCAGACAGACAGGGGGCTATGGCTACACCTTC. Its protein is CASRQTGGYGYTF.